The 24 T cell receptor beta chains listed next were all sequenced from one sample in a study of blood T cell repertoires in COVID-19 (dated by TCRdb to about 2020). The method behind the library was the immunoSEQ multiplex PCR assay. TCRdb stores this immuneACCESS table with in-frame sequences only. Part of the clones is absent; in the studies checked, under half of the shortfall reflects unresolved V genes, and no reason is known for the rest. The table for this sample lists roughly 280,000 clones; around nine tenths of them were counted only once. Around 10% of the sample comes from the top ten. Sequencing used peripheral blood. Every receptor here comes from a woman in her 30s with COVID-19, enrolled during active disease.

This chain links TRBV7-9 with TRBJ2-7, with D perhaps TRBD1 (5 bases). Germline CDR1 and CDR2: SEHNR and FQNEAQ (reference sequence). This CDR3 comprises 13 residues. The ends were cut back, 5 bases at V and 0 bases at J, with 8 bases in the middle. The chain's CDR3 is CASSPTVSYEQYF. In DNA, the CDR3 is TGTGCCAGCAGCCCGACAGTCTCCTACGAGCAGTACTTC. The entire variable domain, with the rest obtained from reference TRBV7-9 and TRBJ2-7, is as follows: DTGVSQNPRHKITKRGQNVTFRCDPISEHNRLYWYRQTLGQGPEFLTYFQNEAQLEKSRLLSDRFSAERPKGSFSTLEIQRTEQGDSAMYLCASSPTVSYEQYFGPGTRLTVT.

In nucleotides, the CDR3 is TGCAGCGTTGTGTCCTGGGCAGAAGCTTTCTTT. As protein: CSVVSWAEAFF. This rearrangement joins TRBV29-1 to TRBJ1-1; D gene uncertain. V lost 4 bases and J lost 8, with 11 bases in between. The CDR3 runs 11 residues. Germline lookup yields CDR1 SQVTM and CDR2 ANQGSEA.

In regard to this clone: This may stem from a read error, because a much larger clone lies one nucleotide away. Other DNA sequences of this sample code for an identical CDR3. The chain recombines TRBV18 with TRBJ2-7; 12 nucleotides agree with TRBD1. CDR3 size: 14 residues. CDR1 is KGHSH, CDR2 LQKENI, per germline. Losses at the gene ends were 5 bases for V and 6 bases for J; bases not matched to a gene: 5. For the CDR3, the DNA is TGTGCCAGCTCAACCGGGACAGGGGGCACCGAGCAGTACTTC. Amino acids: CASSTGTGGTEQYF.

The chain uses TRBV18 and TRBJ2-1; TRBD1 agrees at 7 bases. Germline V gives CDR1 KGHSH, CDR2 LQKENI. The CDR3 length is 12 residues. Unmatched junction bases numbered 5, after V lost 0 bases and J lost 15 bases. CDR3 sequence reads: CASSPPQGDRFF. CDR3 DNA: TGTGCCAGCTCACCACCGCAAGGGGACAGGTTCTTC.

The chain has TRBV30 and TRBJ2-3; D unresolved. The CDR3 is 13 residues long. Looked up from germline, CDR1 is GTSNPN and CDR2 is SVGIG (reference sequence). The germline V and J ends were trimmed by 3 bases and 8 bases, with 15 bases remaining between them. CDR3 sequence reads: CAWSSQSRATQYF. The CDR3 bases are TGTGCCTGGAGCTCCCAATCCCGCGCTACGCAGTATTTT.

DNA for the CDR3: TGTGCCAGCAGCAAGGGACAGCCGCCCCTTGAAGCTTTCTTT. Translating it yields CASSKGQPPLEAFF. The V gene is TRBV11-2, the J gene TRBJ1-1; 7 bases are a match to TRBD1. With 5 bases clipped from V and 7 bases from J, the junction kept 10 bases outside the gene matches. CDR1 and CDR2 from the germline V gene are SGHAT and FQNNGV. The CDR3 loop spans 14 amino acids.

This rearrangement joins TRBV19 to TRBJ2-7; TRBD1 is a possible D gene (6 bases). Germline V gene sequence: CDR1 LNHDA, CDR2 SQIVND (reference sequence). Trimming removed 3 bases from V and 4 bases from J, with 10 bases in between. This CDR3 is 13 amino acids long. Here the CDR3 reads CASSMTGPYEQYF. For the CDR3, the DNA is TGTGCCAGTAGTATGACAGGACCATACGAGCAGTACTTC.

The chain has TRBV12-3 or TRBV12-4 and TRBJ1-5, with D perhaps matching TRBD1 (6 bases). The CDR3 is 13 amino acids. Trimming took off 6 bases at V and 5 bases at J, with 11 bases between the two ends. CDR3 DNA: TGTGCCAGCAGGGGCGGACAGCATCAGCCCCAGCATTTT. Encoded protein: CASRGGQHQPQHF.

The chain uses TRBV25-1 and TRBJ1-1; TRBD1 matches 8 bases. V was pared by 8 bases and J by 3 bases, with 20 bases of the junction left unmatched. CDR1 and CDR2 (germline): MGHDK, SYGVNS. CDR3 length: 18 residues. CDR3 sequence (DNA): TGTGCCAGCCGGTGGGGGAAAGGACAGGGTTATATGGACACTGAAGCTTTCTTT. This gives the protein CASRWGKGQGYMDTEAFF.

The V and J genes are TRBV12-3 or TRBV12-4 and TRBJ1-2; D gene unclear. The CDR3 runs to 13 residues. Between the trimmed V and J ends, which lost 6 bases and 1 base, there was a span of 9 bases. The CDR3 bases are TGTGCCAGCAGCCCTACAGATAACTATGGCTACACCTTC. It yields the protein CASSPTDNYGYTF.

The chain has TRBV15 and TRBJ1-2; 9 nucleotides align to TRBD1. The CDR3 runs to 14 residues. V dropped 3 bases and J dropped 7; count of bases not matched to a gene: 6. From germline, CDR1 is LNHNV and CDR2 YYDKDF (reference sequence). The CDR3 DNA follows: TGTGCCACCAGCAGGGACAGGGGTCTCTCTGGCTACACCTTC. Protein: CATSRDRGLSGYTF.

Details on this clone: Distinct nucleotide sequences in the sample also encode this CDR3. The chain employs TRBV6-5 and TRBJ1-1; D might be TRBD1 (5 bases). V lost 0 bases and J lost 5, with 7 bases in between. The CDR3 totals 13 residues. The germline gives CDR1 MNHEY, CDR2 SVGAGI. This CDR3 reads CASSYSGGTEAFF. The CDR3, as DNA: TGTGCCAGCAGTTACTCCGGGGGGACTGAAGCTTTCTTT.

The chain links TRBV19 to TRBJ2-1; weak D call: TRBD2 (6 bases). Deletions cut 7 bases from V and 6 bases from J, with 10 bases between. The CDR3 runs 12 residues. Germline assignment: CDR1 LNHDA and CDR2 SQIVND (reference sequence). CDR3 protein: CASIGGSNEQFF. Written as DNA, the CDR3 is TGTGCCAGTATTGGAGGGTCCAATGAGCAGTTCTTC.

This clone showed up just once. This chain connects TRBV7-6 to TRBJ2-2; 8 bases agree with TRBD1. The ends lost 4 bases at V and 7 bases at J; junction bases unmatched: 5. The CDR3 is 14 residues long. CDR1 and CDR2 from the germline V gene are SGHVS and FNYEAQ. In DNA, the CDR3 is TGTGCCAGCAGCTCCGAGACAGGGGTCGGGGAGCTGTTTTTT. Translated: CASSSETGVGELFF.

This chain links TRBV19 with TRBJ1-5; 10 bases line up with TRBD1. The junction had 6 bases not matched to a gene; V was cut back by 1 base and J by 6 bases. The CDR3 contains 16 residues. Germline lookup yields CDR1 LNHDA and CDR2 SQIVND (reference sequence). The CDR3 here is CASSIVDRGRGQPQHF. The CDR3 region has the DNA TGTGCCAGTAGTATAGTAGACAGGGGGCGCGGTCAGCCCCAGCATTTT.

This chain links TRBV5-1 with TRBJ2-3; possible D gene TRBD2, 6 bases. In germline, CDR1 is SGHRS, CDR2 YFSETQ. V lost 0 bases, J lost 2 bases, and 10 bases lay in between. This CDR3 has 15 residues. CDR3 bases: TGCGCCAGCAGCTTGGGGGTAGCGGACACAGATACGCAGTATTTT. This encodes CASSLGVADTDTQYF. The whole variable domain, filled in from reference TRBV5-1 and TRBJ2-3, reads KAGVTQTPRYLIKTRGQQVTLSCSPISGHRSVSWYQQTPGQGLQFLFEYFSETQRNKGNFPGRFSGRQFSNSRSEMNVSTLELGDSALYLCASSLGVADTDTQYFGPGTRLTVL.

The chain carries TRBV19 and TRBJ2-7, with a possible D match to TRBD1 (5 bases). Germline CDR1 and CDR2: LNHDA and SQIVND (reference sequence). V was shortened by 2 bases and J by 6 bases, with 17 bases between the two germline ends. The CDR3 has 15 residues. CDR3 nucleotides: TGTGCCAGTAGTATAAGCTCGTCCCCAGGGCTCGAGCAGTACTTC. As protein: CASSISSSPGLEQYF.

Worth noting for this clone: This same CDR3 is encoded by further DNA sequences in the sample. J is TRBJ2-5 and V is TRBV7-3; a weak D match, TRBD2 (6 bases). V lost 1 base, J lost 4 bases, and 7 bases lay in between. The V gene's germline CDR1 is SGHTA and CDR2 FQGTGA. The CDR3 covers 13 residues. CDR3 sequence: CASSLNSGETQYF. CDR3 coding DNA: TGTGCCAGCAGCTTAAATAGCGGAGAGACCCAGTACTTC.

This chain links TRBV4-1 with TRBJ1-3; TRBD1 is a possible D gene (5 bases). V was clipped by 4 bases and J by 11 bases, with 27 bases between them. Per germline, CDR1 MGHRA and CDR2 YSYEKL. The CDR3 loop spans 17 amino acids. The DNA of the CDR3 is TGCGCCAGCAGCCCAGCACAAGGTGGAGGGGCCAGAAGCTCCATATATTTT. As protein: CASSPAQGGGARSSIYF.

The chain has TRBV5-1 and TRBJ2-3; 7 bases agree with TRBD2. Per germline, CDR1 SGHRS and CDR2 YFSETQ. This CDR3 spans 15 amino acids. The V segment lost 6 bases and the J segment 6 bases; nucleotides outside the gene matches: 13. CDR3 sequence (DNA): TGCGCCAGCAAATCGGGACTACGCACCGACGATACGCAGTATTTT. Protein product: CASKSGLRTDDTQYF.

To note about this clone: In the same sample, other DNA sequences code for this CDR3. The chain employs TRBV24-1 and TRBJ2-5; 8 bases are a match to TRBD1. The length of the CDR3 is 14 residues. Looked up from germline, CDR1 is KGHDR and CDR2 is SFDVKD. With 0 bases clipped from V and 4 bases from J, the junction kept 0 bases outside the gene matches. The CDR3 sequence: CATSDLDRGETQYF. As DNA, the CDR3 is TGTGCCACCAGTGATTTGGACAGGGGAGAGACCCAGTACTTC.

This clone was picked up one time. This chain uses TRBV3-1 (or the pseudogene TRBV3-2) with TRBJ1-2; no clear D. CDR1 LGHDT and CDR2 YNNKEL come from the germline V gene (reference sequence). This CDR3 is built from 14 residues. Trimming shortened V by 0 bases and J by 4 bases, and 9 bases separated the two germline ends. CDR3 protein: CASSQDGSSYGYTF. The CDR3 coding sequence is TGTGCCAGCAGCCAAGACGGATCTAGCTATGGCTACACCTTC.

This chain links TRBV21-1 with TRBJ2-6; the table's D call TRBD2 went unverified against the DNA. TRBV21-1 counts as a pseudogene. This CDR3 is built from 23 residues. The CDR3 here is CASSKGYGGFPPRVNSGANVLTF. CDR3 DNA sequence: TGTGCCAGCAGCAAAGGGTATGGGGGGTTCCCGCCCAGGGTTAACTCTGGGGCCAACGTCCTGACTTTC.

The CDR3 nucleotides read TGTGCCAGCAGTTCCCACGACAGGGGTGGCTACACCTTC. It translates to CASSSHDRGGYTF. This rearrangement joins TRBV6-6 to TRBJ1-2; 8 positions agree with TRBD1. This CDR3 comprises 13 residues. Germline loops: CDR1 MNHNY, CDR2 SVGAGI (reference sequence). The ends lost 4 bases at V and 7 bases at J; junction bases unmatched: 5.